This T cell receptor beta chain was captured in a study of T cell repertoires in cytomegalovirus infection. The CDR3 has 14 amino acids. V was cut by 4 bases and J by 5 bases, with 14 bases left in between. Germline assignment: CDR1 SGHTA and CDR2 FQGNSA. TCRdb reanalysed the reads using MiXCR and keeps one entry per CDR3 protein. The table lists just over 450,000 distinct CDR3 sequences, under 45% of them singletons, with 35% to 50% in the top ten. In this sample, this clonotype turned up many times. As yet, its antigen is unknown. The rearrangement links TRBV7-2 to TRBJ1-1, with D perhaps TRBD1 (5 bases). Material: cultured PBMCs, obtained from culture after CMV antigen stimulation. The receptor was isolated from a human donor in good health (CMV status not recorded). Some clones in this sample may be carry-over from other donors' samples. The CDR3 region has the DNA TGTGCCAGCAGCTCCCAGGCAGGGTTGACTGAAGCTTTCTTT. Translation: CASSSQAGLTEAFF.